This section outlines one T cell receptor beta chain sequence together with its context. These data belong to a study of blood T cell repertoires in COVID-19. The data were produced by immunoSEQ multiplex PCR, yet TCRdb's version contains in-frame clones alone and is incomplete. The top ten hold 10% to 15% of the sample, which has some 96,000 clones, around four fifths seen once. This CDR3 comprises 14 residues. V lost 3 bases and J 5 bases, leaving 11 bases between the germline ends. Germline V CDR1 and CDR2: LGHNT, FRNRAP. The chain couples TRBV12-5 to TRBJ1-5; D perhaps matches TRBD1 (6 bases). This TCR came from a middle-aged man with active or convalescent COVID-19. The sequenced material came from peripheral blood. CDR3 bases: TGTGCTAGTGGTTTCCGGGACACTTATCAGCCCCAGCATTTT. This codes for CASGFRDTYQPQHF. The full variable domain, rest sourced from reference TRBV12-5 and TRBJ1-5, is DARVTQTPRHKVTEMGQEVTMRCQPILGHNTVFWYRQTMMQGLELLAYFRNRAPLDDSGMPKDRFSAEMPDATLATLKIQPSEPRDSAVYFCASGFRDTYQPQHFGDGTRLSIL.